Shown below are 16 T cell receptor beta chains from a single sample sequenced in a study of T cells in Graves' hyperthyroidism and ophthalmopathy. Using RNA transcripts as the source, TCR beta CDR3 regions were amplified. During a first-round RT-PCR of the TCR CDR3, the HTBI primer set was used. TCRdb recomputed calls from the multiplex PCR reads with MiXCR, one row per CDR3 protein. The sample lists around 690,000 distinct CDR3 sequences; about 18% were seen once. Sequencing was carried out using blood. All receptors derive from a man aged 45-65 years with Graves' hyperthyroidism.

The V call is TRBV4-1, the J call TRBJ2-5, with a possible D match to TRBD1 (6 bases). Germline V CDR1 and CDR2: MGHRA, YSYEKL. CDR3 length: 15 amino acids. Trimming removed 0 bases from V and 2 bases from J, with 10 bases in between. As DNA, the CDR3 is TGCGCCAGCAGCCAAGAGGGGGCGGCTCAAGAGACCCAGTACTTC. Translation: CASSQEGAAQETQYF.

About this clonotype: Possible read error: a much larger clone is one base away. This chain connects TRBV6-5 to TRBJ1-2; TRBD1 aligns across 7 bases. The CDR3 spans 16 residues. The germline CDR1 and CDR2 sequences are MNHEY and SVGAGI. This CDR3 is CASSYSKDRRNYGHTF. CDR3 coding DNA: TGTGCCAGCAGTTACTCGAAGGACAGGCGTAACTATGGCCACACCTTC.

This clonotype was seen at least ten times. This chain uses TRBV2 with TRBJ1-3; weak D call: TRBD1 (6 bases). The CDR3 is 13 amino acids. V was cut by 4 bases and J by 7 bases, with 11 bases left in between. Germline CDR1 SNHLY, CDR2 FYNNEI. The CDR3, as DNA: TGTGCCAGCAGTGGCGACAGGCGGAACACCATATATTTT. It translates to CASSGDRRNTIYF.

The rearrangement joins TRBV20-1 to TRBJ2-1, with TRBD2 identical over 11 bases. This CDR3 is 14 amino acids long. Trimming took 6 bases from V and 5 from J; bases not matched to a gene: 6. The V gene's germline CDR1 is DFQATT and CDR2 SNEGSKA (reference sequence). DNA of the CDR3: TGCAGTGCATACTTACTAGCGGGAGACAATGAGCAGTTCTTC. It yields the protein CSAYLLAGDNEQFF.

In its sample, this clonotype was seen many times. The chain has TRBV6-1 and TRBJ2-6, with D hard to call. Germline V lookup: CDR1 MNHNS, CDR2 SASEGT. This CDR3 has 15 amino acids. Trimming removed 6 bases from V and 4 bases from J, with 13 bases in between. CDR3 protein: CASRSVKAGANVLTF. In nucleotides, the CDR3 is TGTGCCAGCAGATCGGTAAAGGCAGGGGCCAACGTCCTGACTTTC.

This clonotype came up many times. J is TRBJ2-7 and V is TRBV7-9; D is undetermined. Germline lookup yields CDR1 SEHNR and CDR2 FQNEAQ (reference sequence). The V gene lost 1 base and the J gene lost 2 bases, with 9 bases spanning the gap. CDR3 size: 14 residues. The CDR3 loop is CASSLGSEPYEQYF. The CDR3 nucleotides read TGTGCCAGCAGCTTAGGATCAGAGCCCTACGAGCAGTACTTC.

The genes are TRBV6-4 and TRBJ2-2; D remains unclear. Trimming took 2 bases from V and 5 from J, leaving 6 bases between them. The CDR3 sequence is 13 residues long. Germline values: CDR1 MRHNA, CDR2 SNTAGT. CDR3 in amino acids: CASSDRFTGELFF. As DNA, the CDR3 is TGTGCCAGCAGTGACAGGTTTACCGGGGAGCTGTTTTTT.

There are many counts of this clonotype. V gene TRBV5-5 combines with J gene TRBJ2-1; D possibly matches TRBD1 or TRBD2 (6 bases each). CDR3 length: 14 amino acids. With 4 bases removed from V and 8 bases from J, the gap between germline ends came to 16 bases. CDR1 is SGHKS and CDR2 is YYEKEE in the germline V gene (reference sequence). The CDR3 DNA reads TGTGCCAGCAGCCCCAGGGGCTCGGGGGATGAGCAGTTCTTC. Protein sequence: CASSPRGSGDEQFF.

V usage is TRBV29-1 and J usage is TRBJ2-1; D uncertain. The CDR3 runs 14 residues. Germline V gene sequence: CDR1 SQVTM, CDR2 ANQGSEA. V gave up 4 bases and J gave up 5 bases, with 15 bases separating them. The CDR3 bases are TGCAGCGTTGCTCCAACCGATATGAACAATGAGCAGTTCTTC. Amino acids: CSVAPTDMNNEQFF.

The chain is built from TRBV20-1 and TRBJ2-7; D call uncertain. Trimming took 5 bases from V and 0 from J, leaving 17 bases between them. This CDR3 region has 15 residues. CDR1 is DFQATT, CDR2 SNEGSKA, per germline (reference sequence). DNA for the CDR3: TGCAGTGCTGGGATCTTGAACAGACGCTCCTACGAGCAGTACTTC. Its translation: CSAGILNRRSYEQYF.

The chain has TRBV28 and TRBJ2-5; D is possibly TRBD1 (7 bases). Trimming took 2 bases from V and 5 from J, leaving 12 bases between them. This CDR3 is 14 amino acids long. CDR1 MDHEN and CDR2 SYDVKM come from the germline V gene. CDR3 in amino acids: CASSLIRGRETQYF. DNA of the CDR3: TGTGCCAGCAGTTTAATCAGGGGGAGGGAGACCCAGTACTTC. The variable domain in full, completed from reference TRBV28 and TRBJ2-5, reads DVKVTQSSRYLVKRTGEKVFLECVQDMDHENMFWYRQDPGLGLRLIYFSYDVKMKEKGDIPEGYSVSREKKERFSLILESASTNQTSMYLCASSLIRGRETQYFGPGTRLLVL.

This clonotype was counted many times. The rearrangement joins TRBV20-1 to TRBJ2-5, with 13 bases identical to TRBD2. V lost 8 bases to trimming and J lost 4 bases; unmatched junction nucleotides: 7. Germline-derived CDR1 and CDR2 are DFQATT and SNEGSKA (reference sequence). The CDR3 contains 14 residues. CDR3: CSLLWTSGRETQYF. Here the CDR3 DNA reads TGCAGTCTCCTTTGGACTAGCGGGAGAGAGACCCAGTACTTC.

This clonotype was detected only a few times. J is TRBJ2-5 and V is TRBV13; 11 nucleotides line up with TRBD1. Unmatched junction bases numbered 6, after V lost 4 bases and J lost 5 bases. In germline, CDR1 is PRHDT, CDR2 FYEKMQ (reference sequence). The CDR3 loop spans 15 amino acids. This chain's CDR3 is CASSYSGQGVETQYF. CDR3 nucleotide sequence: TGTGCCAGCAGCTATTCGGGACAGGGGGTTGAGACCCAGTACTTC.

In this sample, this clonotype turned up a few times. V gene TRBV4-2 combines with J gene TRBJ1-1; 8 bases line up with TRBD1. The CDR3 length is 15 residues. Germline CDR1 LGHNA, CDR2 YNFKEQ. The J segment lost 4 bases and the V segment lost 0 bases, leaving 4 bases of the junction unmatched. CDR3 DNA sequence: TGTGCCAGCAGCCAAGACAGGGGGCTTACCACTGAAGCTTTCTTT. Protein product: CASSQDRGLTTEAFF.

Many counts were recorded for this clonotype. The chain uses TRBV11-1 and TRBJ1-6, with 7 bases aligning to TRBD1. With V trimmed by 4 bases and J by 7 bases, 4 bases remained unmatched. Germline V gene data show CDR1 as SGHAT and CDR2 as FQDESV (reference sequence). The CDR3 runs to 14 residues. This chain's CDR3 is CASSWTGANSPLHF. In nucleotides, the CDR3 is TGTGCCAGCAGCTGGACAGGAGCAAATTCACCCCTCCACTTT.

The CDR3 here is CASSQDGRAHEQYF. The CDR3 DNA follows: TGTGCCAGCAGCCAAGACGGGAGGGCCCACGAGCAGTACTTC. The rearrangement joins TRBV3-1 to TRBJ2-7; 8 bases are a match to TRBD2. V trimming: 0 bases; J trimming: 5 bases; junction bases outside the gene matches: 3. Germline V gene sequence: CDR1 LGHDT, CDR2 YNNKEL (reference sequence). This CDR3 contains 14 residues.